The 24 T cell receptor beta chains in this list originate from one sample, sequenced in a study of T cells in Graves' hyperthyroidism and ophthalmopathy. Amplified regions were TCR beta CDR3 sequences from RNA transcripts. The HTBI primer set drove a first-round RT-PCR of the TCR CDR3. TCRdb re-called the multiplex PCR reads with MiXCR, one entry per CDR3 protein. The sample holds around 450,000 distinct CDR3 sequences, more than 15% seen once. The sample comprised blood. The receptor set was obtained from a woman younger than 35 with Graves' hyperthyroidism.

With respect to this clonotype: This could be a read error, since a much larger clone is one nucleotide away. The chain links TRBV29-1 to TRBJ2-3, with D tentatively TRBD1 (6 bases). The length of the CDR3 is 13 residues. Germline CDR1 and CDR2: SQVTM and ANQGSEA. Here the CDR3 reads CSVTPQGPDTQCF. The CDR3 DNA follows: TGCAGCGTTACCCCACAGGGCCCAGATACGCAGTGTTTT.

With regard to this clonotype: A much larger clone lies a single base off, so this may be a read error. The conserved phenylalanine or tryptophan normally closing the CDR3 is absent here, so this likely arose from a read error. This CDR3 is CSVWRGMNTEAFL. The CDR3 DNA follows: TGCAGCGTTTGGAGGGGGATGAACACTGAAGCTTTCCTT. The gene calls are TRBV29-1 and TRBJ1-1; a weak D match, TRBD1 (6 bases). The CDR3 runs to 13 residues. Looked up from germline, CDR1 is SQVTM and CDR2 is ANQGSEA. V was shortened by 5 bases and J by 0 bases, with 10 bases between the two germline ends.

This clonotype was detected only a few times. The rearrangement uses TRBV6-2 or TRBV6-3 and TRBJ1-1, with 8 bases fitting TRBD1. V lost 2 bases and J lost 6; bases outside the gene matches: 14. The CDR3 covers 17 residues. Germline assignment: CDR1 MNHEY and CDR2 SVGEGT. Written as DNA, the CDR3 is TGTGCCAGCAGTTACGGCCTGTGGGGACAGGAGGTCGCTGAAGCTTTCTTT. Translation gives CASSYGLWGQEVAEAFF.

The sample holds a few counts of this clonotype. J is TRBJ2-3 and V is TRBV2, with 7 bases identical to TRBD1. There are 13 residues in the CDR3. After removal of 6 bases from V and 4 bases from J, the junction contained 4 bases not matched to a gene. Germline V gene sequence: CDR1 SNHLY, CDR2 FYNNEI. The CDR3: CASRRQGADTQYF. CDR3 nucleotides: TGTGCCAGCAGACGACAGGGCGCAGATACGCAGTATTTT.

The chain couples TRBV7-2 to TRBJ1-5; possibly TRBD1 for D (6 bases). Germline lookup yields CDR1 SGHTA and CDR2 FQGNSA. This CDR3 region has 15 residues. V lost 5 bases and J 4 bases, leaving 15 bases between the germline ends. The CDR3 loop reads CASSHGTWRNQPQHF. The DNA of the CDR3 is TGTGCCAGCAGCCATGGGACATGGAGAAATCAGCCCCAGCATTTT. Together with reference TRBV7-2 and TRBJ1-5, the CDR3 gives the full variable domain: GAGVSQSPSNKVTEKGKDVELRCDPISGHTALYWYRQSLGQGLEFLIYFQGNSAPDKSGLPSDRFSAERTGGSVSTLTIQRTQQEDSAVYLCASSHGTWRNQPQHFGDGTRLSIL.

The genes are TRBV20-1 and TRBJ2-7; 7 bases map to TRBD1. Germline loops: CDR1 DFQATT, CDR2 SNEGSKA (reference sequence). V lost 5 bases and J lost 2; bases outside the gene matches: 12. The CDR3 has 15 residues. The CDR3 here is CSAPSRDSVAYEQYF. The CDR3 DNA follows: TGCAGTGCTCCTTCACGGGACAGTGTTGCCTACGAGCAGTACTTC.

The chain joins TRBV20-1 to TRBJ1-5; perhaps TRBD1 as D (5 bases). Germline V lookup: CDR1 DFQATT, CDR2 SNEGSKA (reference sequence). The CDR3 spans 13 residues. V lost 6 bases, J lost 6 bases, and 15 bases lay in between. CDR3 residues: CSAERGGGQPQHF. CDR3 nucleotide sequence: TGCAGTGCCGAGCGGGGTGGGGGTCAGCCCCAGCATTTT.

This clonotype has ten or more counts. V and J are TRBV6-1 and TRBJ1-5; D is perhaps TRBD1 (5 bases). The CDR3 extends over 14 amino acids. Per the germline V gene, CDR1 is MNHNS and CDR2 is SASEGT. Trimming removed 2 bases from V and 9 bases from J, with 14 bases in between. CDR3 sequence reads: CASSELDTVWPQHF. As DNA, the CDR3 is TGTGCCAGCAGTGAACTGGACACGGTATGGCCCCAGCATTTT.

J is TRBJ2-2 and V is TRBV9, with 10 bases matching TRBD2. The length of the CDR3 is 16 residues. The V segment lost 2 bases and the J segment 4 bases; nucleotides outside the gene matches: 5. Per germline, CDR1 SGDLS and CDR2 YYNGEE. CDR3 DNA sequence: TGTGCCAGCAGCGTTGGACTAGCGGACCTCACCGGGGAGCTGTTTTTT. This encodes CASSVGLADLTGELFF.

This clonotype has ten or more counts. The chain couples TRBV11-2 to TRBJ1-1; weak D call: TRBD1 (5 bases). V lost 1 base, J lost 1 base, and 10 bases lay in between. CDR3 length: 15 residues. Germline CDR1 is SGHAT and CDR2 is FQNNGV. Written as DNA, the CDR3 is TGTGCCAGCAGCTTAGCGGGGCAGAGGAACACTGAAGCTTTCTTT. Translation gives CASSLAGQRNTEAFF. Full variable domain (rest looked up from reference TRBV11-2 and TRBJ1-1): EAGVAQSPRYKIIEKRQSVAFWCNPISGHATLYWYQQILGQGPKLLIQFQNNGVVDDSQLPKDRFSAERLKGVDSTLKIQPAKLEDSAVYLCASSLAGQRNTEAFFGQGTRLTVV.

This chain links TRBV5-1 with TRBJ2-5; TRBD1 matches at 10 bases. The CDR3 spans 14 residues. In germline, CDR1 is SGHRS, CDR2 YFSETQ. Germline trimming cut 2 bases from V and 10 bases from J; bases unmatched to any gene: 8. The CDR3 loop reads CASSFFGTGEDQYF. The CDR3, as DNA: TGCGCCAGCAGCTTCTTTGGGACAGGGGAGGACCAGTACTTC.

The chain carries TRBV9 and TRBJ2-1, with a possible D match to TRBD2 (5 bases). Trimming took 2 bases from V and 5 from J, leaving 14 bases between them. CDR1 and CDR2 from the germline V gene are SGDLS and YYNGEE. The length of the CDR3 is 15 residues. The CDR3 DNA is TGTGCCAGCAGCGTGGTAATAGGAGGCCACAATGAGCAGTTCTTC. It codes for CASSVVIGGHNEQFF.

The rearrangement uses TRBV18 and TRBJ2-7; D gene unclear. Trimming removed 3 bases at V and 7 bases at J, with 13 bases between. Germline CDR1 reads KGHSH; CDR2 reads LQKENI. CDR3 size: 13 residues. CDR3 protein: CASSPLLIREQYF. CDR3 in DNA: TGTGCCAGCTCACCCTTACTAATCAGAGAGCAGTACTTC.

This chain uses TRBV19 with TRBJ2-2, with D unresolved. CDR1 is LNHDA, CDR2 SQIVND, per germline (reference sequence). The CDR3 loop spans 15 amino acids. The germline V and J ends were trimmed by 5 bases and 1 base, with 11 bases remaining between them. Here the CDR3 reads CASSRTTLNTGELFF. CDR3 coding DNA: TGTGCCAGTAGTCGAACCACCTTGAACACCGGGGAGCTGTTTTTT.

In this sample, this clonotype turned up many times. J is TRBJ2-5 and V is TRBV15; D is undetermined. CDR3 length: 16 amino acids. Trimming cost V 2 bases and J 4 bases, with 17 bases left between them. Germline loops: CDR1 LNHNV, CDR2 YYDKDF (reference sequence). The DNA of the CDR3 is TGTGCCACCAGCAGAATCGTGGGTGGGTTGAGAGAGACCCAGTACTTC. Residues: CATSRIVGGLRETQYF. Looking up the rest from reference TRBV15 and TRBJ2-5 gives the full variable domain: DAMVIQNPRYQVTQFGKPVTLSCSQTLNHNVMYWYQQKSSQAPKLLFHYYDKDFNNEADTPDNFQSRRPNTSFCFLDIRSPGLGDTAMYLCATSRIVGGLRETQYFGPGTRLLVL.

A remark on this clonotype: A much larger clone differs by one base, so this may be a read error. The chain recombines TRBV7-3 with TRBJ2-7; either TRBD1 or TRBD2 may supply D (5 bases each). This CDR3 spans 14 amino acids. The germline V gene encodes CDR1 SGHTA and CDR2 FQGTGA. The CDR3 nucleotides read TGTGCCAGCGGCTTAACGTTCGGGGCCCACGAGCAGTACTTC. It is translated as CASGLTFGAHEQYF.

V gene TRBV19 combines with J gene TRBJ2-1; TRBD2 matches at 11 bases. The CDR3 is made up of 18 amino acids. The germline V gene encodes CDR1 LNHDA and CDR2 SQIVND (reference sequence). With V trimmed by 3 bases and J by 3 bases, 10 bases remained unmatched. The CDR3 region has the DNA TGTGCCAGTAGTATGGTCATAGCGGGGGGGCCAATCTACAATGAGCAGTTCTTC. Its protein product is CASSMVIAGGPIYNEQFF.

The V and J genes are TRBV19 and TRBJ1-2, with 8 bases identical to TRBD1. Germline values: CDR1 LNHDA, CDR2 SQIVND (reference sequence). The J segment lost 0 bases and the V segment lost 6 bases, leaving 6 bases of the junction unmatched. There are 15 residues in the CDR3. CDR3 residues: CASRTGQGSNYGYTF. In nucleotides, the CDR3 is TGTGCCAGTAGAACTGGACAGGGATCTAACTATGGCTACACCTTC.

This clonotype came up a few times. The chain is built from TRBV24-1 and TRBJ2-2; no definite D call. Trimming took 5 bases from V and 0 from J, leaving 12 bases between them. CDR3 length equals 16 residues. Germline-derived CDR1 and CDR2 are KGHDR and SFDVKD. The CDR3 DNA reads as TGTGCCACCAGTGTGGGTCGAGTGGCGAACACCGGGGAGCTGTTTTTT. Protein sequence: CATSVGRVANTGELFF.

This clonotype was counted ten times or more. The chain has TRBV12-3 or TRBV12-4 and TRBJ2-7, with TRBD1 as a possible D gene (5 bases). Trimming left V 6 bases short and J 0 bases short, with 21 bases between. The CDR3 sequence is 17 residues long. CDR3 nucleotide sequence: TGTGCCAGCAGCCTATCGGTTGGGGCGACGAGCTCCTACGAGCAGTACTTC. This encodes CASSLSVGATSSYEQYF.

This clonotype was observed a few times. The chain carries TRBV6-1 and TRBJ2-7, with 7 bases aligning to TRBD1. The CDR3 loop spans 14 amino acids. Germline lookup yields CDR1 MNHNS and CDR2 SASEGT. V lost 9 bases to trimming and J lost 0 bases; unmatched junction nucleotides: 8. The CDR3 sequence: CASSAGTASYEQYF. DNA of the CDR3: TGTGCCAGTTCGGCCGGGACAGCCTCCTACGAGCAGTACTTC.

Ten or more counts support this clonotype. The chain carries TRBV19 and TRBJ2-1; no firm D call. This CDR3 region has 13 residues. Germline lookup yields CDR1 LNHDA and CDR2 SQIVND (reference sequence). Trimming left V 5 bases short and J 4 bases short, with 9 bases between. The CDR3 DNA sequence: TGTGCCAGTAGTCGGCGCGAATACAATGAGCAGTTCTTC. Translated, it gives CASSRREYNEQFF.

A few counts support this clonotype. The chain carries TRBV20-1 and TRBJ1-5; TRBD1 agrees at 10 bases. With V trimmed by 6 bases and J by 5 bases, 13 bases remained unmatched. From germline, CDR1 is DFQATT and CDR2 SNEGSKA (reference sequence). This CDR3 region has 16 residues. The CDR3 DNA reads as TGCAGTGCCCATACCCCGGGACAGGGGAGGGATCAGCCCCAGCATTTT. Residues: CSAHTPGQGRDQPQHF.

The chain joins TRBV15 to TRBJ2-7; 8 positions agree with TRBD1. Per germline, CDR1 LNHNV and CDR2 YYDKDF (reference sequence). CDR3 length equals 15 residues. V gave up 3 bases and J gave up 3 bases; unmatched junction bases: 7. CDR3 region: CATSSPGTGFYEQYF. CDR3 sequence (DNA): TGTGCCACCAGCAGCCCCGGGACAGGATTCTACGAGCAGTACTTC.